This T cell receptor (beta chain) was found in a study of T cells in Graves' hyperthyroidism and ophthalmopathy. Study-level results: A model using 13 V-J features told ophthalmopathy apart from stable hyperthyroidism.

Every diagnosis used clinical symptoms, serum thyroxine and TRAb, thyroid ultrasound and orbital computed tomography. Remarks on this clonotype: Its antigen is not known. A much more abundant neighbour one base away suggests this may be a read error.

RNA transcripts gave rise to amplified TCR beta CDR3 regions. A set of HTBI primers served as the primers for a first-round RT-PCR of the TCR CDR3. TCRdb redid the calling of the multiplex PCR reads with MiXCR, one entry per CDR3 protein. The repertoire has around 560,000 distinct CDR3 sequences, around 15% of them found once; the top ten carry under 20%. V shed 5 bases and J shed 0 bases, with 7 bases lying between them. The germline V gene encodes CDR1 LGHDT and CDR2 YNNKEL (reference sequence). The CDR3 consists of 13 residues. The chain links TRBV3-1 to TRBJ2-5; D might be TRBD1 (6 bases). The TCR comes from a young woman with Graves' hyperthyroidism. The specimen sequenced was blood. The CDR3 protein is CASSTGYQETQYF. CDR3 nucleotide sequence: TGTGCCAGCAGCACAGGGTACCAAGAGACCCAGTACTTC.